Below are 2 T cell receptor beta chains sequenced from a single sample in a study of blood T cell repertoires in COVID-19. Repertoires were generated with immunoSEQ multiplex PCR, while TCRdb's copy carries only in-frame clones and drops some. The sample holds around 260,000 clones, approximately 90% seen once. The specimen sequenced was peripheral blood. The source is a woman in her twenties or thirties with COVID-19, enrolled during active disease.

This clone occurred once. The chain employs TRBV10-3 and TRBJ2-1; 9 nucleotides match TRBD1. The CDR3 length is 15 residues. V trimming: 3 bases; J trimming: 9 bases; junction bases outside the gene matches: 9. In germline, CDR1 is ENHRY, CDR2 SYGVKD. The CDR3, as DNA: TGTGCCATCAGTGATCCGAAGGACAGGGGCGGTGAGCAGTTCTTC. Residues: CAISDPKDRGGEQFF.

This chain links TRBV30 with TRBJ2-3; 10 positions match TRBD1. V gave up 3 bases and J gave up 3 bases; unmatched junction bases: 6. The CDR3 runs 15 residues. Germline V gene lookup returns CDR1 GTSNPN and CDR2 SVGIG (reference sequence). Here the CDR3 reads CAWSGDRGLTDTQYF. As DNA, the CDR3 is TGTGCCTGGAGCGGAGACAGGGGGCTAACAGATACGCAGTATTTT.